This T cell receptor beta chain appears in the sequencing data of a study of shared clonotypes between healthy human individuals. Study at large: Donors consisted of two women and a few men between 18 and 49. Study-wide points: The authors expected sequencing depth to affect clonotype sharing among donors.

The CDR3 has 16 residues. Germline CDR1 reads MNHNS; CDR2 reads SASEGT. Between the trimmed V and J ends, which lost 4 bases and 5 bases, there was a span of 15 bases. Remarks on this clone: The target antigen is unknown.

Profiled with immunoSEQ multiplex PCR; TCRdb holds only in-frame clones, not every one. The repertoire holds over a million clones, with around four fifths as singletons. This TCR was sampled from a man in his late teens or twenties in good health. Sequencing was carried out using memory CD4+ T cells sorted from blood. Documented subset: CD45RA-negative fraction. The chain employs TRBV6-1 and TRBJ1-6; D not resolved. The CDR3 sequence: CASSAGSRPNNSPLHF. CDR3 coding DNA: TGTGCCAGCAGTGCGGGATCCCGCCCAAATAATTCACCCCTCCACTTT.